Sequencing of this T cell receptor (beta chain) was carried out in a study of cytomegalovirus exposure and HLA in healthy donors. Study-level results: TCR sequences were mostly rare, though some public TCRs occurred in many donors. Presence/absence analyses rested on an assumption that sequencing depth was roughly uniform across donors.

Germline-derived CDR1 and CDR2 are SGHDT and YYEEEE. J was trimmed by 3 bases and V by 4 bases; bases with no gene match: 9. The CDR3 is 15 amino acids. Of note for this clone: Its antigen remains unknown.

In the PCR, 60 Vbeta and 13 Jbeta primers were used. Produced via immunoSEQ multiplex PCR; TCRdb's table is partial and in-frame only. Of about 120,000 clones in the sample, roughly 80% were seen once. Sequenced: PBMCs. The sequence was obtained from a man in his late teens or twenties in good health and CMV-seropositive. The rearrangement links TRBV5-6 to TRBJ2-7; the match to TRBD1 covers 8 bases. The CDR3, as DNA: TGTGCCAGCAGCACTCCGGGACAGGCAAACTACGAGCAGTACTTC. Its translation is CASSTPGQANYEQYF.